The rows below give T cell receptor beta chains drawn from one sample of a study of T cell responses to AZD1222 COVID-19 vaccine. Produced via immunoSEQ multiplex PCR; TCRdb's table is partial and in-frame only. The table has 150,000 to 200,000 clones, more than 80% seen once; the top ten hold 6.1%. This sample comprised peripheral blood, obtained on day 0 of AZD1222 vaccination. The receptors shown here come from an adult in good health. Both conserved end residues are part of each CDR3. D genes are given only for firm matches. Rows may omit the clone size; those that give it use once, few, many or a size class.

cdr3_aa cdr3_nt j_call d_call clone_size v_call
CASSLAAGGGNTIYF TGTGCCAGCAGCTTGGCAGCGGGGGGAGGAAACACCATATATTTT TRBJ1-3 . . TRBV5-5
CASSFSPGGSPLHF TGTGCCAGCAGTTTCTCCCCAGGGGGCTCACCCCTCCACTTT TRBJ1-6 TRBD1 . TRBV6-2/TRBV6-3
CASSLGTGGNSPLHF TGTGCCAGCAGCTTAGGAACAGGGGGCAATTCACCCCTCCACTTT TRBJ1-6 TRBD1 . TRBV11-2
CASSIRSGVSQPQHF TGTGCCAGTAGTATCCGGAGTGGGGTGAGTCAGCCCCAGCATTTT TRBJ1-5 . . TRBV19
CAWSVPGPEQFF TGTGCCTGGAGTGTACCAGGACCCGAGCAGTTCTTC TRBJ2-1 . . TRBV30
CASSSIVTRDNIYEQYF TGTGCCAGCAGCTCTATCGTCACGCGGGACAACATCTACGAGCAGTACTTC TRBJ2-7 . . TRBV7-3
CASTRSASSYNSPLHF TGTGCCAGCACCAGGTCGGCTAGCTCCTATAATTCACCCCTCCACTTT TRBJ1-6 . . TRBV7-9
CSVVERRDEKLFF TGCAGCGTTGTTGAACGGAGGGATGAAAAACTGTTTTTT TRBJ1-4 . . TRBV29-1
CACTGGWNNSPLHF TGTGCCTGTACAGGGGGCTGGAATAATTCACCCCTCCACTTT TRBJ1-6 TRBD1 . TRBV30
CASSPPQEEKLFF TGTGCCAGCTCACCGCCCCAGGAGGAAAAACTGTTTTTT TRBJ1-4 . few TRBV18
CASSNMGAGGEQYF TGTGCCAGTAGTAACATGGGGGCAGGGGGAGAGCAGTACTTC TRBJ2-7 TRBD1 . TRBV19
CATSRTLNQPQHF TGTGCCACCAGCAGGACGCTCAATCAGCCCCAGCATTTT TRBJ1-5 . . TRBV15
CASSLDQRNYEQYF TGCGCCAGCAGCCTGGATCAGCGGAACTACGAGCAGTACTTC TRBJ2-7 . few TRBV5-1
CASIQTGAYNSPLHF TGTGCCAGCATACAGACCGGGGCATATAATTCACCCCTCCACTTT TRBJ1-6 . . TRBV28
CASSLRVGDEKLFF TGTGCCAGCAGCTTAAGGGTGGGAGATGAAAAACTGTTTTTT TRBJ1-4 . . TRBV7-2
CASSNPTGSSSGANVLTF TGTGCCAGCAGCAACCCGACAGGTTCAAGCTCTGGGGCCAACGTCCTGACTTTC TRBJ2-6 . . TRBV5-6
CASRATGGNYGYTF TGTGCCAGCAGGGCGACAGGGGGTAACTATGGCTACACCTTC TRBJ1-2 TRBD1 . TRBV6-5
CASKQASEQFF TGCGCCAGCAAACAGGCAAGTGAGCAGTTCTTC TRBJ2-1 . . TRBV4-1
CSVTGGKDYGYTF TGCAGCGTAACAGGGGGCAAGGACTATGGCTACACCTTC TRBJ1-2 TRBD1 . TRBV29-1
CASSRADYGYTF TGTGCCAGCAGCCGGGCAGACTATGGCTACACCTTC TRBJ1-2 . . TRBV11-2
CASRPGQANEKLFF TGTGCCAGCCGACCGGGACAAGCTAATGAAAAACTGTTTTTT TRBJ1-4 . . TRBV28
CASSLGAGYGYTF TGTGCCAGCAGCTTAGGGGCAGGCTATGGCTACACCTTC TRBJ1-2 . once TRBV7-2
CASSPRTGSIGEQYF TGTGCCAGCTCACCACGGACAGGGTCTATAGGGGAGCAGTACTTC TRBJ2-7 TRBD1 . TRBV18
CASSNPVVQGADQPQHF TGTGCCAGCAGCAACCCGGTGGTACAGGGAGCTGATCAGCCCCAGCATTTT TRBJ1-5 . . TRBV21-1
CASSPRGGGIQGSEQYF TGTGCCAGCTCACCGAGGGGCGGTGGGATCCAGGGTAGCGAGCAGTACTTC TRBJ2-7 . . TRBV18
CASSLEAGGRSGANVLTF TGCGCCAGCAGCTTGGAGGCGGGAGGGCGCTCTGGGGCCAACGTCCTGACTTTC TRBJ2-6 TRBD2 . TRBV5-1
CASSSGSEVPETQYF TGCGCCAGCAGCTCGGGGAGTGAGGTGCCAGAGACCCAGTACTTC TRBJ2-5 . . TRBV5-1
CASSSGPYEQYF TGTGCCAGCAGTTCCGGGCCCTACGAGCAGTACTTC TRBJ2-7 . . TRBV7-2
CASRAAAGGSPKLYF TGTGCCAGCAGAGCCGCGGCGGGGGGGTCCCCTAAACTGTACTTC TRBJ2-7 TRBD2 . TRBV7-2
CSVSPLAGVLAFF TGCAGCGTGAGCCCCTTGGCAGGGGTCCTGGCTTTCTTT TRBJ1-1 . . TRBV29-1
CATSDPSGRGTDTQYF TGTGCCACCAGTGATCCGAGCGGGAGGGGTACAGATACGCAGTATTTT TRBJ2-3 TRBD2 . TRBV24-1
CASSLFRGLELFF TGTGCCAGCAGTTTATTTAGGGGGCTGGAACTGTTTTTT TRBJ1-4 TRBD1 . TRBV28
CASSLDGTGELFF TGTGCCAGCAGCTTAGATGGCACCGGGGAGCTGTTTTTT TRBJ2-2 . once TRBV11-2
CASTHPGLAHEQYF TGTGCCAGCACCCACCCGGGCTTAGCCCACGAGCAGTACTTC TRBJ2-7 . . TRBV6-5
CASSLEGLETQYF TGCGCCAGCAGCTTGGAAGGGCTGGAGACCCAGTACTTC TRBJ2-5 . once TRBV5-1
CASSRTSAYEQYF TGTGCCAGCAGTCGGACTAGTGCCTACGAGCAGTACTTC TRBJ2-7 TRBD2 . TRBV6-2/TRBV6-3
CASSIVMSEKLFF TGTGCCAGTAGTATAGTTATGAGTGAAAAACTGTTTTTT TRBJ1-4 . few TRBV19